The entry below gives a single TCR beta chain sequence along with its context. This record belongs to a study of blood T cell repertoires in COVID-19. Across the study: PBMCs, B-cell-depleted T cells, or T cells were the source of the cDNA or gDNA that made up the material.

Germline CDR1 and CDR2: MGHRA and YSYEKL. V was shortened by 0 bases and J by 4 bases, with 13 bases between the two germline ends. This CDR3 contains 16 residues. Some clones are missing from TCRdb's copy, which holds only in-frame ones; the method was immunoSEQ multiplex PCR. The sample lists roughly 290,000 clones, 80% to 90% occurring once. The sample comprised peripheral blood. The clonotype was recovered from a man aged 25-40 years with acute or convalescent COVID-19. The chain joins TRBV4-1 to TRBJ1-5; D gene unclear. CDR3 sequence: CASSQEIRGKNQPQHF. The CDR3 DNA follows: TGCGCCAGCAGCCAAGAGATACGGGGAAAAAATCAGCCCCAGCATTTT.